This T cell receptor (beta chain) was captured by sequencing in a study of OX40 agonist ivuxolimab in advanced cancers. As for the study more broadly: Ivuxolimab was a fully human IgG2 agonistic monoclonal antibody targeting the costimulatory receptor OX40 (CD134). Intravenous ivuxolimab was administered to patients every 2 weeks at six dose levels: 0.01, 0.1, 0.3, 1.5, 3 and 10 mg/kg. Of the 50 to 55 dose-escalation patients, hepatocellular carcinoma was present in about 19, melanoma in about 15, renal cell carcinoma in 9 and head and neck cancer in 9. In the dose-escalation cohort, roughly 82% of patients were male, and the mean age was 60 years with a range of roughly 20 to 85. Prior anti-PD-1, anti-PD-L1 or anti-CTLA-4 therapy was permitted, and about two fifths of dose-escalation patients had received checkpoint inhibitors. Partial responses occurred in three dose-escalation patients, of whom one had hepatocellular carcinoma and two had cutaneous melanoma. The purpose of peripheral TCRbeta sequencing was to test whether ivuxolimab changed TCR sequence diversity and led to clonal T-cell expansion. The monotherapy dose-escalation portion (N of about 50 patients) of the phase I ivuxolimab trial is reported in the paper.

The research as a whole found: The antigen specificity of the clonally expanded peripheral T cells was not determined. Clonal expansion of both CD4+ and CD8+ blood T cells was observed from baseline to week 6 at doses 0.1 to 3.0 mg/kg. Low levels of normalized T-cell clonal expansion were also seen in some patients who did not respond. Partial responders in the 0.1-3.0 mg/kg groups had among the lowest normalized peripheral clonal expansion, especially among CD8+ T cells. After ivuxolimab, expanded clones were on average more numerous among CD8+ T cells than among CD4+ T cells.

A remark on this clone: The target of this receptor is not known. Base qualities were left out, and no much larger clone turns up one base away.

To sequence the TCRbeta CDR3 region, genomic DNA was isolated from the sorted cells. TCRbeta CDR3 regions were sequenced using the immunoSEQ Assay. This is the immuneACCESS table as TCRdb keeps it, with only in-frame sequences that have V and J called. A part of the clones is gone; compared with another copy, unresolved V genes explain less than half, and the rest is unexplained. This sample lists about 54,000 clones; almost 85% were detected once. Jointly, the top ten make up 0.95% to 1.5% of the sample. Patients with autoimmune disease history or receiving systemic immunosuppression were excluded from the trial. In every dose cohort, peripheral blood was drawn for TCR sequencing at baseline, cycle 4 day 1, and cycle 7 day 1. Samples were obtained from an open-label, multicenter, first-in-human phase I dose-escalation trial of ivuxolimab. Adults with locally advanced or metastatic melanoma, renal cell carcinoma, hepatocellular carcinoma or head and neck squamous cell carcinoma were enrolled in the trial. Before TCR sequencing, CD4+ T cells and CD8+ T cells were sorted from peripheral blood as separate populations.

The source of this sequence is an adult with an advanced solid tumor such as melanoma, head and neck, liver or kidney cancer. Sequencing used CD4+ or CD8+ T cells sorted from blood, obtained in a trial of the OX40 agonist ivuxolimab.

The CDR3 reads CASSVPGLAGGGSYNEQFF. The nucleotides read TGCGCCAGCAGCGTTCCAGGACTAGCGGGAGGGGGGTCCTACAATGAGCAGTTCTTC. The chain is assembled from TRBV5-1 and TRBJ2-1; the junction holds 15 bases that match TRBD2. From cysteine to phenylalanine, the CDR3 is 19 amino acids long. Only the CDR3 portion is preserved as DNA: 57 bases, with reading frame beginning at the first base. Here V drops 4 bases and J drops 1 base, and the junction holds 9 bases not matched to any gene. CDR1 and CDR2 were assigned from the germline V gene as SGHRS and YFSETQ.